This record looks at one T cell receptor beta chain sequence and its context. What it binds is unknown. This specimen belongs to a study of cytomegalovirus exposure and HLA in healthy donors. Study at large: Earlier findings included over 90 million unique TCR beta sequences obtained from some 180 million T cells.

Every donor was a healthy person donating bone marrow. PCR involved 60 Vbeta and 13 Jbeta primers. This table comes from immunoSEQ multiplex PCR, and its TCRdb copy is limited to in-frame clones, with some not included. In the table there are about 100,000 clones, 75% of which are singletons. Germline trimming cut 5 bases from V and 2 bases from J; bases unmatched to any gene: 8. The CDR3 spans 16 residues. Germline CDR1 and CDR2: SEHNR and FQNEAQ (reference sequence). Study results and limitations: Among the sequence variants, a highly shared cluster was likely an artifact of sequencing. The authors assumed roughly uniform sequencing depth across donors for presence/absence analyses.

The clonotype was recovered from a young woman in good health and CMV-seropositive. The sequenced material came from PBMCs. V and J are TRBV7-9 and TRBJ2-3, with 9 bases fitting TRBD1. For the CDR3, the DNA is TGTGCCAGCAGCACCCGTGACAGGGGGAACACAGATACGCAGTATTTT. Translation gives CASSTRDRGNTDTQYF. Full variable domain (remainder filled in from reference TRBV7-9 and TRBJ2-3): DTGVSQNPRHKITKRGQNVTFRCDPISEHNRLYWYRQTLGQGPEFLTYFQNEAQLEKSRLLSDRFSAERPKGSFSTLEIQRTEQGDSAMYLCASSTRDRGNTDTQYFGPGTRLTVL.